Listed below are T cell receptor beta chains from one sample, sequenced in a study of a mutant IDH1 vaccine in newly diagnosed glioma. TCRdb's copy holds only in-frame clones and misses some; the assay was immunoSEQ multiplex PCR. The sample contains some 120,000 clones, around four fifths of which appear only once. Their cognate antigens are unknown. The sequences come from PBMCs, collected from a glioma patient whose treatment included an IDH1 peptide vaccine. The receptors come from a middle-aged man with glioma. Both conserved end residues are part of each CDR3. D genes are given only for firm matches. The size field is filled for only some rows; it gives once, few, many or a size class.

abundance: .; d_gene: .; v_gene: TRBV5-4; j_gene: TRBJ2-6; CDR3nt: TGTGCCAGCAGCCGGGAGGGGGCGCGCGGGGCCAACGTCCTGACTTTC; CDR3aa: CASSREGARGANVLTF
abundance: .; d_gene: TRBD2; v_gene: TRBV7-8; j_gene: TRBJ2-3; CDR3nt: TGTGCCAGCAGAGAGAGGACTAGCGGACACACAGATACGCAGTATTTT; CDR3aa: CASRERTSGHTDTQYF
abundance: .; d_gene: TRBD2; v_gene: TRBV9; j_gene: TRBJ2-7; CDR3nt: TGTGCCAGCAGCGTAGGGGCGGGAGCTCCCTACGAGCAGTACTTC; CDR3aa: CASSVGAGAPYEQYF
abundance: .; d_gene: .; v_gene: TRBV6-1; j_gene: TRBJ1-5; CDR3nt: TGTGCCAGCAGTGAAGGAACAAAACAGCCCCAGCATTTT; CDR3aa: CASSEGTKQPQHF
abundance: .; d_gene: .; v_gene: TRBV30; j_gene: TRBJ1-3; CDR3nt: TGTGCCTGGAGTGGGGGGGCCCCGCGGTCTGGAAACACCATATATTTT; CDR3aa: CAWSGGAPRSGNTIYF
abundance: .; d_gene: .; v_gene: TRBV4-3; j_gene: TRBJ2-7; CDR3nt: TGCGCCAGCAGCCAATCCGGCCAGGGTCGGTCCTACGAGCAGTACTTC; CDR3aa: CASSQSGQGRSYEQYF
abundance: .; d_gene: .; v_gene: TRBV4-3; j_gene: TRBJ1-5; CDR3nt: TGCGCCAGCAGCCCCTACGGGGGCAGGCAGCCCCAGCATTTT; CDR3aa: CASSPYGGRQPQHF
abundance: .; d_gene: .; v_gene: TRBV14; j_gene: TRBJ2-7; CDR3nt: TGTGCCAGCAGCCAGGGAACCTACGAGCAGTACTTC; CDR3aa: CASSQGTYEQYF
abundance: few; d_gene: .; v_gene: TRBV28; j_gene: TRBJ1-2; CDR3nt: TGTGCCAGCAGTTCAGACAGCTCTGGCTACACCTTC; CDR3aa: CASSSDSSGYTF
abundance: .; d_gene: .; v_gene: TRBV13; j_gene: TRBJ1-1; CDR3nt: TGTGCCAGCAGCTTGGGCCCCGGTGGAGACACTGAAGCTTTCTTT; CDR3aa: CASSLGPGGDTEAFF
abundance: .; d_gene: .; v_gene: TRBV5-5; j_gene: TRBJ1-4; CDR3nt: TGTGCCAGCAGTCCGGAGGGGCCAGTGAAGGAAAAACTGTTTTTT; CDR3aa: CASSPEGPVKEKLFF
abundance: .; d_gene: TRBD1; v_gene: TRBV19; j_gene: TRBJ2-1; CDR3nt: TGTGCCAGTAGCCGACAGGGACCCTACAATGAGCAGTTCTTC; CDR3aa: CASSRQGPYNEQFF
abundance: .; d_gene: TRBD1; v_gene: TRBV5-1; j_gene: TRBJ2-3; CDR3nt: TGCGCCAGCAGCTTCCAGACAGGGTGGGATACGCAGTATTTT; CDR3aa: CASSFQTGWDTQYF
abundance: .; d_gene: .; v_gene: TRBV9; j_gene: TRBJ1-1; CDR3nt: TGTGCCAGCAGCGTAGACAGAAACACTGAAGCTTTCTTT; CDR3aa: CASSVDRNTEAFF
abundance: .; d_gene: .; v_gene: TRBV19; j_gene: TRBJ2-3; CDR3nt: TGTGCCAGTAGTACGGCCGGGGGGCCTAGACCAAGCACAGATACGCAGTATTTT; CDR3aa: CASSTAGGPRPSTDTQYF
abundance: .; d_gene: .; v_gene: TRBV29-1; j_gene: TRBJ2-7; CDR3nt: TGCAGCGTTGGTACCCCAGGACCTACCTTCCCTTACGAGCAGTACTTC; CDR3aa: CSVGTPGPTFPYEQYF
abundance: once; d_gene: .; v_gene: TRBV27; j_gene: TRBJ2-7; CDR3nt: TGTGCCAGCAGTTATCGGCTTTCGGGGGCCTACGAGCAGTACTTC; CDR3aa: CASSYRLSGAYEQYF
abundance: .; d_gene: .; v_gene: TRBV30; j_gene: TRBJ2-7; CDR3nt: TGTGCCTGGAAATCAGGGTCCTACGAGCAGTACTTC; CDR3aa: CAWKSGSYEQYF
abundance: .; d_gene: TRBD2; v_gene: TRBV7-2; j_gene: TRBJ2-1; CDR3nt: TGTGCCAGCAGCTTAAGGACTAGCGGGGACAATGAGCAGTTCTTC; CDR3aa: CASSLRTSGDNEQFF
abundance: .; d_gene: .; v_gene: TRBV2; j_gene: TRBJ1-3; CDR3nt: TGTGCCAGCGCTAAGGGCAGCTCTGGAAACACCATATATTTT; CDR3aa: CASAKGSSGNTIYF
abundance: .; d_gene: .; v_gene: TRBV7-2; j_gene: TRBJ2-4; CDR3nt: TGTGCCAGCGGTTTGGTTGGCATTCAGTACTTC; CDR3aa: CASGLVGIQYF
abundance: .; d_gene: .; v_gene: TRBV11-2; j_gene: TRBJ2-6; CDR3nt: TGTGCCAGCAGCTTAGCTCACGGCCTGGGCTCTGGGGCCAACGTCCTGACTTTC; CDR3aa: CASSLAHGLGSGANVLTF
abundance: once; d_gene: TRBD1; v_gene: TRBV29-1; j_gene: TRBJ2-7; CDR3nt: TGCAGCGTTGGGGCCCCAAACAGGGGGCGGTTCTCCTACGAGCAGTACTTC; CDR3aa: CSVGAPNRGRFSYEQYF
abundance: .; d_gene: TRBD1; v_gene: TRBV2; j_gene: TRBJ2-3; CDR3nt: TGTGCCAGCAGTGACGGGACAGGCACAGATACGCAGTATTTT; CDR3aa: CASSDGTGTDTQYF
abundance: .; d_gene: .; v_gene: TRBV7-2; j_gene: TRBJ1-6; CDR3nt: TGTGCCAGCAGCCTACGAAATTCAGGGAGCTCCTATAATTCACCCCTCCACTTT; CDR3aa: CASSLRNSGSSYNSPLHF